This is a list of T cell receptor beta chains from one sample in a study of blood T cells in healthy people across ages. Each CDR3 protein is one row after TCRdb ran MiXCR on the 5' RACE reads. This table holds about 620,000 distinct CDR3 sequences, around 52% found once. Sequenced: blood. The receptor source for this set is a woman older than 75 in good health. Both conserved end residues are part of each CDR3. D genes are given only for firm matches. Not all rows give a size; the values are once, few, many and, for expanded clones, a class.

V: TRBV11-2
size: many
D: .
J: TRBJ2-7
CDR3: CASSLGLGSYEQYF
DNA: TGTGCCAGCAGCTTGGGGCTCGGTTCCTACGAGCAGTACTTC

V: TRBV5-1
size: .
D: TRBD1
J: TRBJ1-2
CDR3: CASSRTGDQPYGYTF
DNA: TGCGCCAGCAGCAGGACAGGAGACCAACCCTATGGCTACACCTTC

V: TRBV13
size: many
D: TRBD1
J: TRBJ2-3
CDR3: CASSLSRTGLSTDTQYF
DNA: TGTGCCAGCAGCTTAAGCCGGACAGGGCTTAGCACAGATACGCAGTATTTT

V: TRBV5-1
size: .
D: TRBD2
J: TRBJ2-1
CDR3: CASSLTSGRAHEQFF
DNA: TGCGCCAGCAGCTTAACTAGCGGGAGGGCCCATGAGCAGTTCTTC

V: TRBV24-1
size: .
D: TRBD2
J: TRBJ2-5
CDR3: CATSDWTSGTPDEQYF
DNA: TGTGCCACCAGTGATTGGACTAGCGGGACCCCCGATGAGCAGTACTTC

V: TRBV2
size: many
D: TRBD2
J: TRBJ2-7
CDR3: CASSEAPAGVSEQYF
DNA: TGTGCCAGCAGTGAAGCGCCAGCGGGAGTTTCCGAGCAGTACTTC

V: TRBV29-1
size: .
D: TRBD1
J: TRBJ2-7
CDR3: CSVAGDRGTYEQYF
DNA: TGCAGCGTTGCGGGGGACAGGGGCACATACGAGCAGTACTTC

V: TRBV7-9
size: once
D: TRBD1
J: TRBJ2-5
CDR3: CASSFGTGDNEQYF
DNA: TGCGCCAGCAGCTTCGGGACAGGGGACAATGAGCAGTACTTC

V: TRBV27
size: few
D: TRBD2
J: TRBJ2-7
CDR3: CASSLSPSGYEQYF
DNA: TGTGCCAGCAGTTTATCGCCTAGCGGTTACGAGCAGTACTTC

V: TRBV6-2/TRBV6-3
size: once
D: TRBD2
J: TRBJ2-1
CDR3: CASSYPKMLAGGGFYNEQFF
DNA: TGTGCCAGCAGTTACCCAAAAATGTTAGCGGGAGGGGGATTTTACAATGAGCAGTTCTTC

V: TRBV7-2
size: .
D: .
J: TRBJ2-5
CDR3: CASSLDGGTYNEQYF
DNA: TGTGCCAGCAGCTTGGACGGTGGTACCTACAATGAGCAGTACTTC

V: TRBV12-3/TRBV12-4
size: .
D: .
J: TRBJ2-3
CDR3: CASSLFPGTQYF
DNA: TGTGCCAGCAGTTTGTTCCCGGGTACGCAGTATTTT

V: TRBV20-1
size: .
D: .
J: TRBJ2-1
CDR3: CSATPEGQQFF
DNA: TGCAGTGCTACCCCAGAGGGGCAGCAGTTCTTC

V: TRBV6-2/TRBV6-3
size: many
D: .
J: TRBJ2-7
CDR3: CASSAGTKKYEQYF
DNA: TGTGCCAGCAGTGCCGGGACAAAAAAATACGAGCAGTACTTC

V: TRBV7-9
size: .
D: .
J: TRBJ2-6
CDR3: CASSLRKHTYSGANVLTF
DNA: TGTGCCAGCAGCTTGAGAAAGCACACCTACTCTGGGGCCAACGTCCTGACTTTC

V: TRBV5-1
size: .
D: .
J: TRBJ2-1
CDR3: CASSLGLATSYNEQFF
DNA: TGCGCCAGCAGCTTGGGGCTCGCGACCTCCTACAATGAGCAGTTCTTC

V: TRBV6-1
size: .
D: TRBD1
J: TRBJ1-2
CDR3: CASGTGDGYTF
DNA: TGTGCCAGCGGGACAGGGGACGGCTACACCTTC

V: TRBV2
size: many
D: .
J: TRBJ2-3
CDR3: CASSDTQGTDTQYF
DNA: TGTGCCAGCAGTGACACTCAGGGGACAGATACGCAGTATTTT

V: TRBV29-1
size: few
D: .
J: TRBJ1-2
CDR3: CSVEVRGIYGYTF
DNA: TGCAGCGTTGAGGTCAGGGGCATCTATGGCTACACCTTC

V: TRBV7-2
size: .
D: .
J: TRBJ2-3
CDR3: CASSPGAPSTDTQYF
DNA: TGTGCCAGCAGCCCAGGAGCCCCTAGCACAGATACGCAGTATTTT

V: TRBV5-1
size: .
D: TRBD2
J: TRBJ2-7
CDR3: CASSLDSGGYNEQYF
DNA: TGCGCCAGCAGCTTGGATAGCGGGGGATACAATGAGCAGTACTTC

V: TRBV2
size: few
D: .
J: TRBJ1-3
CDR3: CASALHAALRNTIYF
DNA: TGTGCCAGCGCCCTTCATGCGGCGTTAAGAAACACCATATATTTT

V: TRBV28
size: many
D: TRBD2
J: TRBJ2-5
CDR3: CASSLGRLAGAGETQYF
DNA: TGTGCCAGCAGTTTGGGTCGACTAGCGGGAGCTGGCGAGACCCAGTACTTC

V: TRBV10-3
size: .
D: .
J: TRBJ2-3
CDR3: CAISESEGLSTDTQYF
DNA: TGTGCCATCAGTGAGTCAGAGGGGCTCTCCACAGATACGCAGTATTTT

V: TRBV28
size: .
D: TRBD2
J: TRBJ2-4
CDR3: CASRPGGFKNIQYF
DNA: TGTGCCAGCAGACCGGGGGGGTTCAAGAACATTCAGTACTTC

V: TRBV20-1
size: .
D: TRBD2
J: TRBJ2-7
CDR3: CSASSGTTYEQYF
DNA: TGCAGTGCTAGCAGCGGGACCACCTACGAGCAGTACTTC

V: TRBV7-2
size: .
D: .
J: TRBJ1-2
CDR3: CASSLEGEINGYTF
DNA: TGTGCCAGCAGCTTAGAGGGGGAAATTAATGGCTACACCTTC

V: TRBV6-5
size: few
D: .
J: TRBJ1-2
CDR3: CASTKTASSSYGYTF
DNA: TGTGCCAGCACCAAGACAGCCTCCTCCTCCTATGGCTACACCTTC

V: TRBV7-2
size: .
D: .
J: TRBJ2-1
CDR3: CASSTGAYNEQFF
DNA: TGTGCCAGCAGCACGGGGGCCTACAATGAGCAGTTCTTC

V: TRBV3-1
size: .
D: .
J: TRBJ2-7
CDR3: CASSPLSSSYEQYF
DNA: TGTGCCAGCAGCCCCCTCAGCAGCTCCTACGAGCAGTACTTC

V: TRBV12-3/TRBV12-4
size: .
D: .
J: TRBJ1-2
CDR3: CASSKDSVNYGYTF
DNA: TGTGCCAGCAGTAAGGACTCTGTTAACTATGGCTACACCTTC

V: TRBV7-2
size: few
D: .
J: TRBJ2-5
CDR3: CASSLTPQGQETQYF
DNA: TGTGCCAGCAGCTTGACGCCGCAGGGTCAAGAGACCCAGTACTTC

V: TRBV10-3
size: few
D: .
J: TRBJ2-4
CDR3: CAISEAAKNIQYF
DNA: TGTGCCATCAGTGAGGCTGCCAAAAACATTCAGTACTTC

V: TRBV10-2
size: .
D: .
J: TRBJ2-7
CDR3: CASTQGAYEQYF
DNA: TGCGCCAGCACCCAGGGTGCCTACGAGCAGTACTTC

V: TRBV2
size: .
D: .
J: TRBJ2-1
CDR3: CASSDLRGGGLNEQFF
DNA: TGTGCCAGCAGCGACCTGCGGGGAGGGGGACTCAATGAGCAGTTCTTC

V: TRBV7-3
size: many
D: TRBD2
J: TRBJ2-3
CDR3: CASSFSGGAPDTQYF
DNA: TGTGCCAGCAGCTTCAGCGGGGGGGCCCCCGATACGCAGTATTTT

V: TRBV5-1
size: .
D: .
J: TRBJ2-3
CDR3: CASSLSGRGPSSDTQYF
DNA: TGCGCCAGCAGCCTGAGTGGGCGGGGACCTTCATCGGATACGCAGTATTTT

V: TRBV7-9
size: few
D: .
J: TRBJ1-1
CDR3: CASTPQGPGTEAFF
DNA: TGTGCCAGCACACCCCAGGGGCCGGGTACTGAAGCTTTCTTT

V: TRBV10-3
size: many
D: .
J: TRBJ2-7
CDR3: CAIMVADSYEQYF
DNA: TGTGCCATCATGGTAGCGGACTCCTACGAGCAGTACTTC

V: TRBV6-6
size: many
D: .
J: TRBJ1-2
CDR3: CASTQGGATGGYTF
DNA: TGTGCCAGCACCCAAGGGGGTGCCACAGGTGGCTACACCTTC

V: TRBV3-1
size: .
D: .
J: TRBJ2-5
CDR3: CASSRDYDEQYF
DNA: TGTGCCAGCAGTCGTGACTATGATGAGCAGTACTTC